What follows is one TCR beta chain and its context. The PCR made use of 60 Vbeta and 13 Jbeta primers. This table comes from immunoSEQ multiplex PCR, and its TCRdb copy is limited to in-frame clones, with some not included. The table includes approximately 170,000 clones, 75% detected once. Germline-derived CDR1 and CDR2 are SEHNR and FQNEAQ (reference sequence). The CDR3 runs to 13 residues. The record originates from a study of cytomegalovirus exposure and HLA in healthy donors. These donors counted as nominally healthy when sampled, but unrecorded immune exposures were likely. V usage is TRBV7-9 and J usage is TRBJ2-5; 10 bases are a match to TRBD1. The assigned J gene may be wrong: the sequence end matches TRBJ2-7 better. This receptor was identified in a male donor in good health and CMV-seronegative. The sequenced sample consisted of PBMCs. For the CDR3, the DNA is TGTGCCAGCTCCGGACAGGGGGAGTACGAGCAGTACTTC. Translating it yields CASSGQGEYEQYF.